This is a list of T cell receptor beta chains from one sample in a study of pediatric ulcerative colitis. Sequenced by immunoSEQ multiplex PCR; TCRdb stores in-frame clones only, minus some. The sample holds tens of thousands of clones, over 80% seen once. The sequenced sample was blood. All receptors derive from a boy between 10 and 17 years old who was a control in a study of pediatric ulcerative colitis. The CDR3 runs from the conserved cysteine through the conserved F or W. The order of the fields is D gene, V gene, J gene, clone size, CDR3 length, CDR3 protein, CDR3 DNA. The D gene is left open where the match is weak. For some rows the clone size is stated as once, few or many, or as a class when expanded; others skip it.

TRBD1,TRBV11-2,TRBJ2-3,.,16,CASSPGTAFPGDTQYF,TGTGCCAGCAGCCCCGGGACAGCCTTTCCCGGAGATACGCAGTATTTT
.,TRBV5-1,TRBJ2-3,.,16,CASSLAVGVLSDTQYF,TGCGCCAGCAGCTTGGCCGTCGGCGTATTATCAGATACGCAGTATTTT
.,TRBV18,TRBJ1-1,.,16,CASSPTRDRGNTEAFF,TGTGCCAGCTCTCCTACTAGAGACAGAGGGAACACTGAAGCTTTCTTT
.,TRBV9,TRBJ2-1,.,12,CASSVAVDEQFF,TGTGCCAGCAGCGTAGCCGTGGATGAGCAGTTCTTC
.,TRBV5-5,TRBJ1-2,.,13,CASSSQPNYGYTF,TGTGCCAGCAGCTCCCAACCTAACTATGGCTACACCTTC
TRBD2,TRBV4-2,TRBJ2-2,.,17,CASSQDGSGRGTGELFF,TGTGCCAGCAGCCAAGATGGGAGCGGGAGAGGCACCGGGGAGCTGTTTTTT
.,TRBV7-8,TRBJ1-2,.,15,CASSRTPEGIGGYTF,TGTGCCAGCAGCCGAACTCCGGAGGGGATAGGTGGCTACACCTTC
TRBD1,TRBV28,TRBJ1-4,.,12,CASSLLGQGLFF,TGTGCCAGCAGTTTACTGGGACAGGGACTGTTTTTT
TRBD2,TRBV28,TRBJ2-1,.,15,CASIKTSGRNNEQFF,TGTGCCAGCATCAAGACTAGCGGGAGGAACAATGAGCAGTTCTTC
TRBD1,TRBV15,TRBJ2-3,.,16,CATSRDLRATGDTQYF,TGTGCCACCAGCAGAGATCTCCGGGCGACAGGGGATACGCAGTATTTT
TRBD2,TRBV6-5,TRBJ2-7,.,14,CASSYGGGAYEQYF,TGTGCCAGCAGTTACGGCGGGGGGGCCTACGAGCAGTACTTC
TRBD2,TRBV4-2,TRBJ2-3,.,17,CASSQEGGFELADTQYF,TGTGCCAGCAGCCAAGAGGGGGGGTTTGAGCTAGCCGATACGCAGTATTTT
TRBD2,TRBV6-5,TRBJ2-4,.,14,CASSYTYRGDIQYF,TGTGCCAGCAGTTACACTTACCGGGGGGACATTCAGTACTTC
TRBD2,TRBV27,TRBJ2-7,.,15,CASSSVAGPSYEQYF,TGTGCCAGCAGTTCGGTAGCGGGACCCTCCTACGAGCAGTACTTC
TRBD1,TRBV15,TRBJ1-5,.,12,CATSSRDSGQHF,TGTGCCACCAGCAGCCGGGACAGCGGCCAGCATTTT
.,TRBV27,TRBJ1-2,.,15,CASNKGTPWYYGYTF,TGTGCCAGCAATAAAGGGACCCCTTGGTACTATGGCTACACCTTC
.,TRBV7-3,TRBJ2-1,.,14,CASSSRTVLNEQFF,TGTGCCAGCAGCTCCCGGACAGTCCTCAATGAGCAGTTCTTC
.,TRBV15,TRBJ2-5,.,15,CATSRARAGRETQYF,TGTGCCACCAGCCGAGCGAGAGCGGGTCGGGAGACCCAGTACTTC
TRBD2,TRBV19,TRBJ2-7,few,14,CASSTGLAGDEQYF,TGTGCCAGTAGTACAGGACTAGCGGGAGATGAGCAGTACTTC
.,TRBV28,TRBJ2-2,.,14,CASISGFNTGELFF,TGTGCAAGTATCTCGGGTTTCAACACCGGGGAGCTGTTTTTT
.,TRBV28,TRBJ2-7,.,17,CASSLTRRVSRSYEQYF,TGTGCCAGCAGTCTAACCCGGCGAGTTAGCCGATCCTACGAGCAGTACTTC
.,TRBV2,TRBJ1-4,.,11,CASSELGRVQF,TGTGCCAGCAGTGAGTTGGGCAGGGTTCAGTTT
.,TRBV29-1,TRBJ2-2,.,16,CSVGGRTGTRTGELFF,TGCAGCGTTGGGGGGCGGACGGGTACAAGGACCGGGGAGCTGTTTTTT
TRBD1,TRBV5-1,TRBJ2-7,.,16,CASSLARDRTNYEQYF,TGCGCCAGCAGCTTGGCCCGGGACAGAACTAACTACGAGCAGTACTTC
.,TRBV6-5,TRBJ1-2,.,13,CASSYDSVYGYTF,TGTGCCAGCAGTTACGACAGCGTCTATGGCTACACCTTC